This T cell receptor (beta chain) was profiled in a study of OX40 agonist ivuxolimab in advanced cancers. As for the study more broadly: Ivuxolimab was a fully human IgG2 agonistic monoclonal antibody targeting the costimulatory receptor OX40 (CD134). Intravenous ivuxolimab was administered to patients every 2 weeks at six dose levels: 0.01, 0.1, 0.3, 1.5, 3 and 10 mg/kg. Among the roughly 52 dose-escalation patients, around 20 had hepatocellular carcinoma, about 15 melanoma, 9 renal cell carcinoma and 9 head and neck cancer. The dose-escalation cohort was about 86% male with a mean age of approximately 60 years, ranging from roughly 23 to 79. Patients were allowed to have had prior anti-PD-1, anti-PD-L1 or anti-CTLA-4 therapy, and around 43% of the dose-escalation patients had been treated with checkpoint inhibitors. Partial responses occurred in three dose-escalation patients, of whom one had hepatocellular carcinoma and two had cutaneous melanoma. The point of sequencing TCRbeta in the periphery was to test whether ivuxolimab changed TCR sequence diversity and drove clonal T-cell expansion. The monotherapy dose-escalation portion (N of about 52 patients) of the phase I ivuxolimab trial is reported in the paper. On the study overall, not on this receptor specifically: Antigen specificity was not determined for the clonally expanded peripheral T cells. On average, CD8+ T cells showed more expanded clones than CD4+ T cells after ivuxolimab. At doses of 0.1 to 3.0 mg/kg, clonal expansion of both CD4+ and CD8+ blood T cells was observed from baseline to week 6. In the 0.1-3.0 mg/kg groups, partial responders had among the lowest normalized peripheral clonal expansion, particularly in CD8+ T cells. Low levels of normalized T-cell clonal expansion were also seen in some patients who did not respond.

Taken from the germline V gene, the CDR1 and CDR2 loops are MNHEY and SVGAGI. The junction carries 14 bases between V and J, which are trimmed by 2 bases and 5 bases respectively. From the cysteine up to the phenylalanine, the CDR3 has a length of 15 residues. Left in the record is the CDR3 DNA by itself, 45 bases read in frame from the first base. Patients with autoimmune disease history or receiving systemic immunosuppression were excluded from the trial. In every dose cohort, peripheral blood was drawn for TCR sequencing at baseline, cycle 4 day 1, and cycle 7 day 1. Samples came from an open-label, multicenter, first-in-human phase I dose-escalation trial of ivuxolimab. The trial enrolled adults with locally advanced or metastatic head and neck squamous cell, hepatocellular, melanoma or renal cell carcinoma. Before TCR sequencing, CD4+ T cells and CD8+ T cells were sorted from peripheral blood as separate populations.

For sequencing of the TCRbeta CDR3 region, genomic DNA was extracted from the sorted cells. TCRbeta CDR3 regions were sequenced using the immunoSEQ Assay. What TCRdb holds here is the immuneACCESS table cut down to in-frame rearrangements. Part of the clones is not present; checked against another copy, under half of the missing clones reflect an unresolved V gene, and the others are unexplained. This sample has tens of thousands of clones in its table, and around 80% of those were observed once. The top ten clones comprise about 1.7% of the sample. With regard to this clone: Its antigen is unknown. Nothing much larger sits one base from this clone, and base qualities are not available.

The source material was CD4+ or CD8+ T cells sorted from blood, sampled in a trial of the OX40 agonist ivuxolimab. This receptor was identified in an adult with an advanced solid tumor such as melanoma, head and neck, liver or kidney cancer. Recombination connected TRBV6-5 to TRBJ2-3; there is no confident call for the D gene. In nucleotides, the sequence is TGTGCCAGCAGTTACGCGGCGGACCCTGGAGATACGCAGTATTTT. Translated, it reads CASSYAADPGDTQYF.